What follows are 8 T cell receptor beta chains derived from one specimen sequenced in a study of T cells in Graves' hyperthyroidism and ophthalmopathy. Authors of the study amplified TCR beta CDR3 regions from RNA transcripts. First-round RT-PCR with HTBI primers amplified the TCR CDR3 region. Via MiXCR, TCRdb re-called the multiplex PCR reads, giving one row per CDR3 protein. This sample has a few hundred thousand distinct CDR3 sequences; roughly an eighth occur once, and the top ten carry 4% to 6.5%. The sequenced sample was blood. The receptors stem from a woman under 30 with Graves' hyperthyroidism.

CDR3 nucleotide sequence: TGCAGTGCTAGAGGACAGAACTATGGCTACACCTTC. Amino acid sequence: CSARGQNYGYTF. This sequence joins TRBV20-1 and TRBJ1-2, with D possibly being TRBD1 (5 bases). CDR3 size: 12 residues. The V end lost 1 base, the J end lost 2 bases, and 5 bases lay between the germline ends. Germline assignment: CDR1 DFQATT and CDR2 SNEGSKA (reference sequence).

This clonotype was counted many times. This chain joins TRBV20-1 and TRBJ2-5, with D perhaps given as TRBD1 or TRBD2 (5 bases each). The CDR3 extends over 14 amino acids. Trimming removed 5 bases at V and 5 bases at J, with 18 bases between. The V gene's germline CDR1 is DFQATT and CDR2 SNEGSKA (reference sequence). In DNA form, the CDR3 reads TGCAGTGCTCAGAGGAATTGGGACGGGGAGACCCAGTACTTC. It specifies CSAQRNWDGETQYF.

This clonotype was observed a few times. The V call is TRBV4-1, the J call TRBJ2-7; 7 bases agree with TRBD2. The CDR3 runs 16 residues. V lost 0 bases, J lost 2 bases, and 7 bases stayed unmatched. The V gene's germline CDR1 is MGHRA and CDR2 YSYEKL. The CDR3: CASSQDGAGTTYEQYF. The CDR3 region has the DNA TGCGCCAGCAGCCAAGATGGGGCCGGGACTACCTACGAGCAGTACTTC.

This chain joins TRBV7-9 and TRBJ1-1; maybe TRBD1 (5 bases). The CDR3 has 13 amino acids. V was pared by 3 bases and J by 3 bases, with 8 bases between. Germline CDR1 reads SEHNR; CDR2 reads FQNEAQ (reference sequence). As DNA, the CDR3 is TGTGCCAGCAGCTTGTCAGGGTACACTGAAGCTTTCTTT. Translating gives CASSLSGYTEAFF.

A few counts support this clonotype. The gene calls are TRBV27 and TRBJ2-3, with a tentative D call TRBD1 (6 bases). CDR1 and CDR2 from the germline V gene are MNHEY and SMNVEV (reference sequence). V was trimmed by 10 bases and J by 2 bases, leaving 16 bases between them. CDR3 length: 14 residues. The CDR3 protein is CATLLTGTTDTQYF. In DNA, the CDR3 is TGTGCCACCCTGCTGACAGGCACCACAGATACGCAGTATTTT.

The chain joins TRBV19 to TRBJ1-2; D is unclear. V gave up 3 bases and J gave up 3 bases, with 8 bases separating them. CDR1 is LNHDA, CDR2 SQIVND, per germline (reference sequence). The CDR3 contains 13 residues. The CDR3 nucleotides read TGTGCCAGTAGTATGAGACGCGACTATGGCTACACCTTC. Encoded protein: CASSMRRDYGYTF.

The chain links TRBV6-1 to TRBJ2-1; 10 bases agree with TRBD2. CDR1 MNHNS and CDR2 SASEGT come from the germline V gene. This CDR3 is 16 amino acids long. The V and J ends lost 6 bases and 0 bases, in that order; junction bases with no gene match: 5. Here the CDR3 DNA reads TGTGCCAGCAGGGCTTCTAGCGGGAGCTCCTACAATGAGCAGTTCTTC. Translating it yields CASRASSGSSYNEQFF.

A few counts support this clonotype. The rearrangement joins TRBV27 to TRBJ2-7, with D perhaps TRBD1 (5 bases). The CDR3 is made up of 12 amino acids. Germline CDR1 is MNHEY and CDR2 is SMNVEV (reference sequence). Trimming took 8 bases from V and 2 from J, leaving 10 bases between them. As DNA, the CDR3 is TGTGCCAGCCAAGGCAGGGCCTACGAGCAGTACTTC. Amino acid sequence: CASQGRAYEQYF.